A selection of T cell receptor beta chains follows, all from one sample in a study of T-cell reconstitution after alpha-beta-depleted transplantation in children. TCRdb passed the PCR reads through MiXCR, listing each CDR3 protein once. The sample consists of 400,000 to 500,000 distinct CDR3 sequences, approximately 11% of them appearing once. Material: PBMCs from the stem cell graft donor, obtained from the stem cell graft. Receptor source: a human donor who donated a stem cell graft to a child with acute myeloid leukemia. The CDR3 runs from the conserved cysteine through the conserved F or W. The D gene is left open where the match is weak. Size is omitted from some rows. Given values are once, few, many or a class for expanded clones.

j_call,cdr3_length,d_call,clone_size,v_call,cdr3_nt,cdr3_aa
TRBJ2-1,14,TRBD2,NA,TRBV9,TGTGCCAGCAGCGTAATTAGCGGGGTTAATGAGCAGTTCTTC,CASSVISGVNEQFF
TRBJ2-1,14,NA,few,TRBV10-3,TGTGCCACCACGCAGGGGCTATCCTACAATGAGCAGTTCTTC,CATTQGLSYNEQFF
TRBJ2-3,15,NA,NA,TRBV7-3,TGTGCCAGCAGCCCGACTACAGGGTTCTCGGATACGCAGTATTTT,CASSPTTGFSDTQYF
TRBJ1-1,14,NA,many,TRBV19,TGTGCCAGCAGGAGAATCGACGGGAACACTGAAGCTTTCTTT,CASRRIDGNTEAFF
TRBJ2-1,16,TRBD2,few,TRBV7-8,TGTGCCAGCAGCTCTGCTCGGTTAGCGGGATACAATGAGCAGTTCTTC,CASSSARLAGYNEQFF
TRBJ1-1,15,NA,NA,TRBV6-2/TRBV6-3,TGTGCCAGCAGCAAAGGGACCGCCAGTGTCCGTGGGGCTTTCTTT,CASSKGTASVRGAFF
TRBJ2-7,16,TRBD1,few,TRBV29-1,TGCAGCGTTTTAACTTACCGGGACAGGGGCTCCTACGAGCAGTACTTC,CSVLTYRDRGSYEQYF
TRBJ1-2,12,NA,few,TRBV3-1,TGTGCCAGCAGCCAAGTCGGCCGGGGCTACACCTTC,CASSQVGRGYTF
TRBJ2-1,15,TRBD2,many,TRBV20-1,TGCAGTGCTAGAAGTGGGGCGGGGGGAGGCAATGAGCAGTTCTTC,CSARSGAGGGNEQFF
TRBJ2-3,12,NA,NA,TRBV24-1,TGTGGCGCCAGTGATTTGCAAGATACGCAGTATTTT,CGASDLQDTQYF
TRBJ2-3,17,NA,NA,TRBV18,TGTGCCAGCTCACCACCGGTCGGTCCAGGGGCCCGAGATACGCAGTATTTT,CASSPPVGPGARDTQYF
TRBJ2-5,16,TRBD2,NA,TRBV7-8,TGTGCCACCAGCAAGGGACTAGCGGGAAACCAAGAGACCCAGTACTTC,CATSKGLAGNQETQYF
TRBJ2-5,14,NA,NA,TRBV29-1,TGCAGCGTTGAATCTAGGTATGGCCCAGAGACCCAGTACTTC,CSVESRYGPETQYF
TRBJ1-3,13,NA,NA,TRBV5-1,TGCGCCAGCGGCGGGGAGTCTGGAAACACCATATATTTT,CASGGESGNTIYF
TRBJ2-2,15,TRBD1,few,TRBV7-2,TGTGCCAGCAGCTTCCGGACAGGGCAAACCGGGGAGCTGTTTTTT,CASSFRTGQTGELFF
TRBJ1-6,15,NA,few,TRBV5-8,TGTGCCAGCTCTATCCCGCGGTCGGACAATTCACCCCTCCACTTT,CASSIPRSDNSPLHF
TRBJ2-1,17,NA,few,TRBV29-1,TGCAGCGTTGAGGGCCTAACAAGGGGCAGCTCCTACAATGAGCAGTTCTTC,CSVEGLTRGSSYNEQFF
TRBJ2-2,15,NA,NA,TRBV20-1,TGCAGTGCTACCGGAACGGGGGATCTGTCCGGGGAGCTGTTTTTT,CSATGTGDLSGELFF
TRBJ2-5,16,NA,few,TRBV21-1,TGTGCCAGCAGCCTCAACCTGAGGGTTAGGCAAGAGACCCAGTACTTC,CASSLNLRVRQETQYF
TRBJ2-1,15,TRBD2,NA,TRBV5-1,TGCGCCAGCAGCAGGGGACTAGCGGGAGGGAATGAGCAGTTCTTC,CASSRGLAGGNEQFF
TRBJ2-5,13,NA,NA,TRBV3-1,TGTGCCAGCAGCGTTGAGGGGGGGGAGACCCAGTACTTC,CASSVEGGETQYF
TRBJ2-3,14,NA,NA,TRBV20-1,TGCAGTGCTAGCCCGACAATTAGCACAGATACGCAGTATTTT,CSASPTISTDTQYF
TRBJ2-1,12,NA,NA,TRBV20-1,TGCAGTGCTAGAGACCTCACTCAGGAGCAGTTCTTC,CSARDLTQEQFF
TRBJ2-3,14,NA,few,TRBV12-3/TRBV12-4,TGTGCCAGCAGTTTACTAGGAGAGGGGGATACGCAGTATTTT,CASSLLGEGDTQYF
TRBJ2-7,15,TRBD2,NA,TRBV7-2,TGTGCCAGCAGCTTAGTGGTGGGACTATCCTACGAGCAGTACTTC,CASSLVVGLSYEQYF
TRBJ1-2,14,NA,NA,TRBV28,TGTGCCAGCAGTTTGGGGGTAATTAACTATGGCTACACCTTC,CASSLGVINYGYTF
TRBJ2-3,19,TRBD2,few,TRBV14,TGTGCCAGCCCAAAGGGTAGCGGGCCATCAGAGATCTTCCCAGATACGCAGTATTTT,CASPKGSGPSEIFPDTQYF
TRBJ2-5,14,TRBD1,few,TRBV5-1,TGCGCCAGCAGCTTGGTGGGACAGAAAGAGACCCAGTACTTC,CASSLVGQKETQYF
TRBJ2-1,14,NA,few,TRBV7-6,TGTGCCAGCAGTGCTCCGGGACAACCCTATGAGCAGTTCTTC,CASSAPGQPYEQFF
TRBJ2-2,16,NA,few,TRBV14,TGTGCCAGCAGCCAACGGCTAGCGATTAACACCGGGGAGCTGTTTTTT,CASSQRLAINTGELFF
TRBJ2-2,13,NA,few,TRBV20-1,TGCAGTGCTACCGACATACTCACCGGGGAGCTGTTTTTT,CSATDILTGELFF
TRBJ2-2,15,NA,many,TRBV10-3,TGTGCCATCAGTGCCCCGGGCAGGGTAATCGGGGAGCTGTTTTTT,CAISAPGRVIGELFF
TRBJ2-3,14,TRBD1,many,TRBV6-5,TGTGCCGCTTCTACCGGACAGGGGGCAGATACGCAGTATTTT,CAASTGQGADTQYF
TRBJ2-3,12,NA,few,TRBV20-1,TGCAGTGCTAGGCACCGGACAGATACGCAGTATTTT,CSARHRTDTQYF
TRBJ1-6,16,TRBD1,few,TRBV7-2,TGTGCCAGCAGCCCGCGGACAGGGGGTGATAGTTCACCCCTCCACTTT,CASSPRTGGDSSPLHF
TRBJ2-1,14,NA,NA,TRBV7-8,TGTGCCAGCAGCTACCGCGGGGTGGACAATGAGCAGTTCTTC,CASSYRGVDNEQFF
TRBJ1-5,12,NA,few,TRBV12-3/TRBV12-4,TGTGCCAGCCGTTTTAGCAATCAGCCCCAGCATTTT,CASRFSNQPQHF
TRBJ2-7,15,TRBD2,few,TRBV18,TGTGCCAGCTCAGGCCTTCTAGCGGGAGGGCGCGAGCAGTACTTC,CASSGLLAGGREQYF
TRBJ2-2,14,NA,NA,TRBV6-4,TGTGCCAGCAGTGACTCTGTGAACACCCGGGAGCTGTTTTTT,CASSDSVNTRELFF
TRBJ2-5,17,NA,NA,TRBV5-1,TGCGCCAGCAGCTTGGGCCGCGGTTTAGGGCTCCAAGAGACCCAGTACTTC,CASSLGRGLGLQETQYF
TRBJ2-7,15,NA,NA,TRBV20-1,TGCAGTGCGACCCAAGGGCTTGCTAGCTCCTACGAGCAGTACTTC,CSATQGLASSYEQYF
TRBJ2-2,14,NA,few,TRBV9,TGTGCCAGCAGTTTAACAGGTCACACCGGGGAGCTGTTTTTT,CASSLTGHTGELFF
TRBJ2-5,13,NA,few,TRBV29-1,TGCAGCGTTGAGTCGAGCGGCCAAGAGACCCAGTACTTC,CSVESSGQETQYF
TRBJ2-4,19,NA,many,TRBV5-1,TGCGCCAGCAGCTGGCCTGAGGGGGCGGGGGGTCCAGCCAAAAACATTCAGTACTTC,CASSWPEGAGGPAKNIQYF
TRBJ2-7,13,NA,NA,TRBV6-2/TRBV6-3,TGTGCCAGCAGTTACGTAGGCGGCTACGAGCAGTACTTC,CASSYVGGYEQYF
TRBJ2-3,15,NA,NA,TRBV2,TGTGCCAGCAGTGATGTAGGCCTAGGGGGTGGTACGCAGTATTTT,CASSDVGLGGGTQYF
TRBJ2-7,13,NA,NA,TRBV4-1,TGCGCCAGCAGCCAGACCACAGCCTACGAGCAGTACTTC,CASSQTTAYEQYF
TRBJ2-5,15,TRBD2,few,TRBV5-5,TGTGCCAGCATAAGTCAGACTAGCGGCCCTGCGGCCCAGTACTTC,CASISQTSGPAAQYF
TRBJ2-2,12,NA,many,TRBV5-5,TGTGCCAGCAGCTTGGTCCTCGGGGAGCTGTTTTTT,CASSLVLGELFF
TRBJ1-1,14,NA,NA,TRBV6-2/TRBV6-3,TGTGCCAGCAGAGGATCTGGTCCCAACACTGAAGCTTTCTTT,CASRGSGPNTEAFF
TRBJ2-2,14,NA,few,TRBV3-1,TGTGCCAGCAGCCAAGGGTATAACACCGGGGAGCTGTTTTTT,CASSQGYNTGELFF
TRBJ1-5,13,NA,NA,TRBV20-1,TGCAGTGCTATATCTACGAGCAATCAGCCCCAGCATTTT,CSAISTSNQPQHF
TRBJ2-5,14,NA,few,TRBV7-6,TGTGCCAGCAGCCCTCGCTCTAGCCAAGAGACCCAGTACTTC,CASSPRSSQETQYF
TRBJ1-4,14,NA,many,TRBV20-1,TGCAGTGCCCACGGGACGACGAATAATGAAAAACTGTTTTTT,CSAHGTTNNEKLFF
TRBJ2-3,15,NA,few,TRBV10-3,TGTGCCATCAGTTTACAAGGCCGAGGGTGGGATACGCAGTATTTT,CAISLQGRGWDTQYF
TRBJ2-2,17,TRBD1,few,TRBV6-5,TGTGCCAGCAGTTACTTAAAACAGGGGACAAACACCGGGGAGCTGTTTTTT,CASSYLKQGTNTGELFF
TRBJ2-3,17,NA,many,TRBV12-3/TRBV12-4,TGTGCCAGCAGTTTAGATCGGACAGCTTATAGCACAGATACGCAGTATTTT,CASSLDRTAYSTDTQYF
TRBJ2-1,13,NA,few,TRBV4-3,TGCGCCAGCAGCCAAGTCGGGACTCGCGAGCAGTTCTTC,CASSQVGTREQFF
TRBJ1-3,15,NA,NA,TRBV9,TGTGCCAGCAGCCCCCACTATCTGGCGGGGAACACCATATATTTT,CASSPHYLAGNTIYF